The 29 T cell receptor beta chains below all came from one sample that was sequenced in a study of cytomegalovirus exposure and HLA in healthy donors. The PCR ran on 60 Vbeta and 13 Jbeta primers. Generated by immunoSEQ multiplex PCR, the TCRdb table keeps only in-frame clones and is missing some. The data hold about 100,000 clones, with more than 70% observed a single time. The sequenced material came from PBMCs. The receptors shown here come from a male donor in good health and CMV-seropositive.

The chain recombines TRBV7-8 with TRBJ2-1, with TRBD2 identical over 11 bases. This CDR3 comprises 16 residues. Looked up from germline, CDR1 is SGHVS and CDR2 is FQNEAQ. Trimming removed 5 bases from V and 6 bases from J; junction bases left unmatched: 9. CDR3: CASSPRDSGGGNEQFF. Written as DNA, the CDR3 is TGTGCCAGCAGCCCTCGGGATAGCGGGGGGGGCAATGAGCAGTTCTTC.

This chain joins TRBV5-1 and TRBJ2-3, with 9 bases that match TRBD2. The V segment lost 5 bases and the J segment 3 bases; nucleotides outside the gene matches: 4. CDR1 is SGHRS and CDR2 is YFSETQ in the germline V gene. The CDR3 sequence is 14 residues long. CDR3 nucleotide sequence: TGCGCCAGCAGTAGCGGGAGTGGGACAGATACGCAGTATTTT. It codes for CASSSGSGTDTQYF.

The chain combines TRBV11-2 with TRBJ2-2, with D tentatively TRBD2 (5 bases). The CDR3 runs 18 residues. Germline V gene data show CDR1 as SGHAT and CDR2 as FQNNGV. Trimming pared 0 bases from V and 6 bases from J, leaving 20 bases between. CDR3 sequence reads: CASSLDRERERVSGELFF. In DNA, the CDR3 is TGTGCCAGCAGCTTAGATAGGGAACGGGAAAGGGTGTCCGGGGAGCTGTTTTTT.

This rearrangement joins TRBV6-4 to TRBJ2-1; TRBD1 might be the D (7 bases). V was pared by 3 bases and J by 3 bases, with 15 bases between. CDR3 length: 16 residues. Germline-derived CDR1 and CDR2 are MRHNA and SNTAGT. CDR3 DNA sequence: TGTGCCAGCAGTGAAGGTCCAGGGGGGATCTACAATGAGCAGTTCTTC. Amino acids: CASSEGPGGIYNEQFF.

The chain employs TRBV6-6 and TRBJ2-7, with D unclear. Germline CDR1 reads MNHNY; CDR2 reads SVGAGI (reference sequence). V was cut by 0 bases and J by 2 bases, with 11 bases left in between. The CDR3 length is 15 residues. The CDR3 nucleotides read TGTGCCAGCAGTTACTCGGGTTCCAGGCCCTACGAGCAGTACTTC. Its protein is CASSYSGSRPYEQYF.

The chain uses TRBV5-1 and TRBJ2-1; 9 bases match TRBD1. The CDR3 spans 14 residues. The germline gives CDR1 SGHRS, CDR2 YFSETQ. Trimming cost V 5 bases and J 5 bases; bases outside gene matches: 5. CDR3 coding DNA: TGCGCCAGCAGTCGCGGACAGGGGCACAATGAGCAGTTCTTC. This encodes CASSRGQGHNEQFF.

This clone was counted a single time. V gene TRBV6-6 combines with J gene TRBJ2-3; 7 bases align to TRBD2. CDR1 is MNHNY, CDR2 SVGAGI, per germline (reference sequence). Germline trimming cut 8 bases from V and 3 bases from J; bases unmatched to any gene: 14. This CDR3 is 16 amino acids long. The CDR3 bases are TGTGCCAGCGGCCTTGTTATGGGAGGGAGGACAGATACGCAGTATTTT. This translates into CASGLVMGGRTDTQYF.

The chain combines TRBV9 with TRBJ2-7, with D possibly being TRBD2 (5 bases). CDR1 is SGDLS and CDR2 is YYNGEE in the germline V gene. The CDR3 runs 16 residues. V was trimmed by 3 bases and J by 0 bases, leaving 16 bases between them. As DNA, the CDR3 is TGTGCCAGCAGCGCCGGAGGCGGAGTTAGCTCCTACGAGCAGTACTTC. Residues: CASSAGGGVSSYEQYF.

V is TRBV21-1 and J is TRBJ1-5. TRBV21-1 is labeled a pseudogene. The CDR3 totals 16 residues. The CDR3 here is CASSKDFTEPPRPQHF. The CDR3 DNA reads TGTGCCAGCAGCAAGGACTTTACAGAGCCCCCGCGGCCCCAGCATTTT.

This chain joins TRBV6-5 and TRBJ2-1; 11 nucleotides align to TRBD2. The V segment lost 4 bases and the J segment 6 bases; nucleotides outside the gene matches: 2. CDR3 length: 14 residues. Germline V gene data show CDR1 as MNHEY and CDR2 as SVGAGI. This CDR3 reads CASSLGLAANEQFF. In nucleotides, the CDR3 is TGTGCCAGCAGTTTGGGACTAGCGGCCAATGAGCAGTTCTTC.

Comments on this clone: One end of the junction varies from germline; a read error may be responsible. The V call is TRBV5-1, the J call TRBJ2-1, with TRBD2 matching 10 bases. Per germline, CDR1 SGHRS and CDR2 YFSETQ. This CDR3 is 14 amino acids long. The CDR3 loop reads CASRFQREGNEQFF. CDR3 nucleotides: TGCGCCAGCCGCTTTCAGCGGGAGGGCAATGAGCAGTTCTTC.

The V call is TRBV6-1, the J call TRBJ2-5, with TRBD1 identical over 7 bases. This CDR3 is 12 amino acids long. V lost 8 bases, J lost 2 bases, and 2 bases stayed unmatched. The germline V gene has CDR1 MNHNS and CDR2 SASEGT. In DNA form, the CDR3 reads TGTGCCAGCCGCAGGGGGCAAGAGACCCAGTACTTC. As protein: CASRRGQETQYF.

With respect to this clone: One end of the junction does not line up with germline, which may come from a read error. The V gene is TRBV4-1, the J gene TRBJ2-2; D gene ambiguous. CDR3 size: 18 residues. Germline-derived CDR1 and CDR2 are MGHRA and YSYEKL. CDR3 sequence (DNA): TGCGCCAGCAGCAAAGAGGTAGTCGGTACCTCGGGCACCGGGGAGCTGTTTTTT. Translated: CASSKEVVGTSGTGELFF.

The J gene is TRBJ1-1, the V gene TRBV6-5; no definite D call. Looked up from germline, CDR1 is MNHEY and CDR2 is SVGAGI. Trimming took off 0 bases at V and 1 base at J, with 9 bases between the two ends. The CDR3 is 15 residues long. The CDR3 here is CASSYSNSGNTEAFF. CDR3 coding DNA: TGTGCCAGCAGTTACTCGAATTCGGGGAACACTGAAGCTTTCTTT.

This rearrangement joins TRBV5-1 to TRBJ2-7; 9 bases agree with TRBD2. With 5 bases clipped from V and 13 bases from J, the junction kept 13 bases outside the gene matches. Germline lookup yields CDR1 SGHRS and CDR2 YFSETQ. The CDR3 totals 13 residues. CDR3 sequence: CASSMREGHTIYF. The CDR3, as DNA: TGCGCCAGCAGTATGCGGGAGGGACACACTATATACTTC. The full variable domain, its missing parts supplied by reference TRBV5-1 and TRBJ2-7, is KAGVTQTPRYLIKTRGQQVTLSCSPISGHRSVSWYQQTPGQGLQFLFEYFSETQRNKGNFPGRFSGRQFSNSRSEMNVSTLELGDSALYLCASSMREGHTIYFGPGTRLTVT.

This sequence joins TRBV30 and TRBJ2-4; D is undetermined. This CDR3 comprises 13 residues. Germline CDR1 and CDR2: GTSNPN and SVGIG (reference sequence). V lost 3 bases, J lost 10 bases, and 16 bases lay in between. CDR3 sequence reads: CAWRLPPGVIQYF. The CDR3 DNA reads TGTGCCTGGAGACTACCCCCGGGTGTTATTCAGTACTTC.

V usage is TRBV6-1 and J usage is TRBJ1-4; TRBD1 might be the D (6 bases). Per germline, CDR1 MNHNS and CDR2 SASEGT. V lost 5 bases and J 0 bases, leaving 10 bases between the germline ends. CDR3 length: 15 residues. The CDR3 is CASSLNRATNEKLFF. The CDR3 DNA follows: TGTGCCAGCAGTTTAAACAGGGCAACTAATGAAAAACTGTTTTTT.

V is TRBV9 and J is TRBJ2-3; 9 nucleotides line up with TRBD1. Losses at the gene ends were 3 bases for V and 2 bases for J; bases not matched to a gene: 4. Germline values: CDR1 SGDLS, CDR2 YYNGEE. CDR3 size: 15 residues. The CDR3 coding sequence is TGTGCCAGCAGCGCCCGGACAGGGGACACAGATACGCAGTATTTT. It encodes CASSARTGDTDTQYF.

This chain joins TRBV7-2 and TRBJ1-6; D might be TRBD1 (6 bases). CDR3 length: 14 residues. Germline V lookup: CDR1 SGHTA, CDR2 FQGNSA. Trimming took off 2 bases at V and 7 bases at J, with 9 bases between the two ends. This CDR3 reads CASSLNQGNSPLHF. The CDR3 nucleotides read TGTGCCAGCAGCTTAAACCAGGGGAATTCACCCCTCCACTTT.

The chain combines TRBV11-2 with TRBJ2-7; tentative D call: TRBD1 (7 bases). This CDR3 has 17 residues. Trimming removed 2 bases from V and 3 bases from J, with 20 bases in between. CDR1 is SGHAT, CDR2 FQNNGV, per germline. The chain's CDR3 is CASSLYLARTGGYEQYF. The CDR3 nucleotides read TGTGCCAGCAGCTTATACCTAGCGAGGACAGGCGGCTACGAGCAGTACTTC.

V gene TRBV27 combines with J gene TRBJ1-2; D perhaps matches TRBD1 (5 bases). Germline CDR1 and CDR2: MNHEY and SMNVEV (reference sequence). The V end lost 7 bases, the J end lost 2 bases, and 17 bases lay between the germline ends. This CDR3 comprises 15 residues. Here the CDR3 reads CASKGAAQLNYGYTF. CDR3 bases: TGTGCCAGCAAAGGGGCAGCCCAGCTAAACTATGGCTACACCTTC.

The rearrangement uses TRBV19 and TRBJ2-6, with a tentative D call TRBD1 (6 bases). V was trimmed by 4 bases and J by 0 bases, leaving 13 bases between them. Germline V lookup: CDR1 LNHDA, CDR2 SQIVND (reference sequence). The CDR3 covers 17 residues. CDR3 amino acids: CASSTSSQGSGANVLTF. CDR3 in DNA: TGTGCCAGTAGTACGTCGTCACAGGGCTCTGGGGCCAACGTCCTGACTTTC.

The J gene is TRBJ2-1, the V gene TRBV18; maybe TRBD2 (6 bases). The CDR3 is 13 amino acids. Germline-derived CDR1 and CDR2 are KGHSH and LQKENI. V lost 1 base and J 5 bases, leaving 6 bases between the germline ends. CDR3 in DNA: TGTGCCAGCTCACCACAGCGGGACAATGAGCAGTTCTTC. Its translation is CASSPQRDNEQFF.

This clone was seen a single time. The V call is TRBV7-2, the J call TRBJ1-2; 9 bases are shared with TRBD1. Germline loops: CDR1 SGHTA, CDR2 FQGNSA. Trimming removed 0 bases from V and 6 bases from J; junction bases left unmatched: 2. CDR3 length: 14 residues. Here the CDR3 DNA reads TGTGCCAGCAGCTTAGCGGGGACAGGGAATGGCTACACCTTC. This gives the protein CASSLAGTGNGYTF. The full variable domain, its missing parts supplied by reference TRBV7-2 and TRBJ1-2, is GAGVSQSPSNKVTEKGKDVELRCDPISGHTALYWYRQSLGQGLEFLIYFQGNSAPDKSGLPSDRFSAERTGGSVSTLTIQRTQQEDSAVYLCASSLAGTGNGYTFGSGTRLTVV.

CDR3: CASSSTSGQETQYF. The DNA for the CDR3 is TGTGCCAGCAGTTCTACTAGCGGCCAAGAGACCCAGTACTTC. This chain connects TRBV6-5 to TRBJ2-5; 8 nucleotides line up with TRBD2. Germline values: CDR1 MNHEY, CDR2 SVGAGI. J gave up 1 base and V 4 bases, and 2 bases lay outside the gene matches. The CDR3 is 14 amino acids.

The chain carries TRBV27 and TRBJ2-5; D possibly corresponds to TRBD2 (5 bases). Germline loops: CDR1 MNHEY, CDR2 SMNVEV (reference sequence). CDR3 size: 15 residues. V lost 0 bases and J lost 3, with 11 bases in between. The CDR3: CASSLSASPEETQYF. The CDR3 DNA sequence: TGTGCCAGCAGTTTATCGGCTAGCCCAGAAGAGACCCAGTACTTC.

The chain recombines TRBV6-5 with TRBJ2-7; 8 bases align to TRBD1. CDR1 and CDR2 (germline): MNHEY, SVGAGI. The trim removed 6 bases at V and 11 bases at J, leaving 6 bases unmatched. This CDR3 is 11 amino acids long. The CDR3 sequence is CASRGQGMEYF. CDR3 nucleotides: TGTGCCAGCAGAGGACAGGGCATGGAGTACTTC.

The chain recombines TRBV27 with TRBJ2-7; 9 bases align to TRBD2. Germline CDR1 MNHEY, CDR2 SMNVEV (reference sequence). The J segment lost 4 bases and the V segment lost 2 bases, leaving 3 bases of the junction unmatched. The CDR3 length is 14 residues. This CDR3 is CASSLRGRVYEQYF. The CDR3 DNA is TGTGCCAGCAGTTTACGCGGGAGGGTTTACGAGCAGTACTTC.

The chain employs TRBV9 and TRBJ2-5; 10 bases match TRBD1. The CDR3 contains 15 residues. The germline CDR1 and CDR2 sequences are SGDLS and YYNGEE. Trimming removed 0 bases from V and 11 bases from J; junction bases left unmatched: 10. CDR3 DNA: TGTGCCAGCAGCGTAGAGGACAGGGGGACGGGGGAGCAGTACTTC. Its protein product is CASSVEDRGTGEQYF.